One sample yielded the 22 T cell receptor beta chains listed below, sequenced in a study of cytomegalovirus exposure and HLA in healthy donors. Primers included in the PCR were 60 Vbeta and 13 Jbeta primers. The table came from immunoSEQ multiplex PCR; TCRdb's copy has only in-frame clones and leaves some out. The sample gives approximately 160,000 clones, about three quarters of which show up once; roughly 3% is in the top ten. Sequencing was done on a sample of PBMCs. All receptors come from a woman aged 50 to 60 in good health and CMV-seropositive.

This clone came up once. The chain joins TRBV28 to TRBJ1-2; possible D gene TRBD1, 6 bases. V was clipped by 7 bases and J by 10 bases, with 16 bases between them. This CDR3 contains 12 residues. Germline V gene sequence: CDR1 MDHEN, CDR2 SYDVKM. CDR3 region: CASTRGGRVYTF. CDR3 bases: TGTGCCAGCACTAGGGGGGGCCGGGTCTACACCTTC.

The chain couples TRBV5-1 to TRBJ2-2; D is uncertain. Germline CDR1 and CDR2: SGHRS and YFSETQ. Trimming removed 3 bases from V and 3 bases from J, with 6 bases in between. The CDR3 extends over 13 amino acids. The CDR3 protein is CASSSTYTGELFF. The CDR3 coding sequence is TGCGCCAGCAGCTCCACATACACCGGGGAGCTGTTTTTT.

V gene TRBV7-9 combines with J gene TRBJ1-6; tentatively, D is TRBD1 (5 bases). Germline V gene lookup returns CDR1 SEHNR and CDR2 FQNEAQ (reference sequence). The CDR3 spans 14 residues. The germline V and J ends were trimmed by 1 base and 10 bases, with 11 bases remaining between them. The CDR3 loop is CASSLGGQGSPLHF. DNA of the CDR3: TGTGCCAGCAGCTTAGGGGGCCAGGGATCACCCCTCCACTTT.

The chain uses TRBV5-1 and TRBJ2-1, with 9 positions matching TRBD2. The CDR3 has 16 residues. Per the germline V gene, CDR1 is SGHRS and CDR2 is YFSETQ. J lost 7 bases, V lost 0 bases, and 8 bases had no gene match. CDR3 DNA sequence: TGCGCCAGCAGCTTGGGTTTTGGCGGGGGGGGGAATGAGCAGTTCTTC. Translation gives CASSLGFGGGGNEQFF.

This chain uses TRBV2 with TRBJ2-7, with a tentative D call TRBD2 (6 bases). Trimming shortened V by 5 bases and J by 2 bases, and 16 bases separated the two germline ends. CDR1 is SNHLY, CDR2 FYNNEI, per germline. The CDR3 runs to 15 residues. In DNA, the CDR3 is TGTGCCAGCAGTTCTGATTACGGGAGTACCTACGAGCAGTACTTC. This encodes CASSSDYGSTYEQYF. Filled out from reference TRBV2 and TRBJ2-7, the complete variable domain reads EPEVTQTPSHQVTQMGQEVILRCVPISNHLYFYWYRQILGQKVEFLVSFYNNEISEKSEIFDDQFSVERPDGSNFTLKIRSTKLEDSAMYFCASSSDYGSTYEQYFGPGTRLTVT.

The rearrangement uses TRBV30 and TRBJ2-3; D is unresolved. The length of the CDR3 is 11 residues. CDR1 is GTSNPN and CDR2 is SVGIG in the germline V gene (reference sequence). V was trimmed by 2 bases and J by 4 bases, leaving 4 bases between them. The CDR3 protein is CAWSPADTQYF. The CDR3 coding sequence is TGTGCCTGGAGTCCAGCAGATACGCAGTATTTT.

The chain employs TRBV7-9 and TRBJ2-1, with D uncertain. This CDR3 is 14 amino acids long. Trimming removed 2 bases at V and 5 bases at J, with 10 bases between. Germline V lookup: CDR1 SEHNR, CDR2 FQNEAQ (reference sequence). CDR3 loop: CASSLTLSDNEQFF. The CDR3 DNA is TGTGCCAGCAGCTTAACACTATCAGACAATGAGCAGTTCTTC.

The CDR3 loop reads CASKGGPDNSPLHF. In DNA form, the CDR3 reads TGTGCCAGCAAGGGCGGGCCGGATAATTCACCCCTCCACTTT. The chain combines TRBV6-1 with TRBJ1-6, with D uncertain. CDR3 length: 14 residues. V shed 7 bases and J shed 5 bases, with 12 bases lying between them. The germline gives CDR1 MNHNS, CDR2 SASEGT.

The V and J genes are TRBV7-9 and TRBJ2-7, with 8 bases identical to TRBD1. J lost 5 bases, V lost 3 bases, and 9 bases had no gene match. Germline V lookup: CDR1 SEHNR, CDR2 FQNEAQ (reference sequence). The CDR3 totals 15 residues. CDR3 nucleotide sequence: TGTGCCAGCAGCTTCGACAGGGGACACGTCGACGAGCAGTACTTC. Translating gives CASSFDRGHVDEQYF.

The chain is built from TRBV9 and TRBJ2-1; TRBD2 aligns across 11 bases. CDR3 length: 15 amino acids. CDR1 SGDLS and CDR2 YYNGEE come from the germline V gene. Trimming removed 3 bases from V and 4 bases from J; junction bases left unmatched: 3. The CDR3 DNA reads as TGTGCCAGCAGCGGGGCTAGCGGGGGGTACAATGAGCAGTTCTTC. Protein: CASSGASGGYNEQFF. Full variable domain (outside the CDR3, taken from reference TRBV9 and TRBJ2-1): DSGVTQTPKHLITATGQRVTLRCSPRSGDLSVYWYQQSLDQGLQFLIQYYNGEERAKGNILERFSAQQFPDLHSELNLSSLELGDSALYFCASSGASGGYNEQFFGPGTRLTVL.

The chain joins TRBV11-2 to TRBJ1-5; TRBD1 matches at 8 bases. The CDR3 totals 14 residues. V shed 5 bases and J 3 bases; nucleotides not matched to a gene: 3. Germline CDR1 SGHAT, CDR2 FQNNGV. In nucleotides, the CDR3 is TGTGCCAGCAGCCGGACAGGGTTCAATCAGCCCCAGCATTTT. Its protein product is CASSRTGFNQPQHF.

This clone appeared a single time. This chain joins TRBV5-1 and TRBJ2-6; D gene unclear. The CDR3 covers 16 residues. Trimming pared 0 bases from V and 1 base from J, leaving 8 bases between. Looked up from germline, CDR1 is SGHRS and CDR2 is YFSETQ. CDR3 amino acids: CASSLVRASGANVLTF. Written as DNA, the CDR3 is TGCGCCAGCAGCTTGGTTCGAGCGTCTGGGGCCAACGTCCTGACTTTC.

J is TRBJ1-5 and V is TRBV27; 11 positions agree with TRBD1. J gave up 3 bases and V 6 bases, and 4 bases lay outside the gene matches. Per germline, CDR1 MNHEY and CDR2 SMNVEV (reference sequence). This CDR3 spans 15 amino acids. This CDR3 is CASSRDRGINQPQHF. As DNA, the CDR3 is TGTGCCAGCAGCCGGGACAGGGGGATCAATCAGCCCCAGCATTTT.

The table lists this clone with a count of one. CDR3 sequence reads: CASSAEPLSASEAFF. Written as DNA, the CDR3 is TGTGCCAGCAGCGCGGAACCGCTATCGGCCAGTGAAGCTTTCTTT. The chain carries TRBV7-6 and TRBJ1-1; D remains unclear. Trimming took 5 bases from V and 7 from J, leaving 20 bases between them. This CDR3 is 15 amino acids long. CDR1 SGHVS and CDR2 FNYEAQ come from the germline V gene.

The chain combines TRBV11-2 with TRBJ1-1; 7 bases map to TRBD1. The CDR3 contains 14 residues. From germline, CDR1 is SGHAT and CDR2 FQNNGV. The junction had 4 bases not matched to a gene; V was cut back by 1 base and J by 5 bases. The CDR3 protein is CASSLGQGFTEAFF. CDR3 DNA: TGTGCCAGCAGCTTAGGACAGGGTTTTACTGAAGCTTTCTTT. The whole variable domain, remainder taken from reference TRBV11-2 and TRBJ1-1, is EAGVAQSPRYKIIEKRQSVAFWCNPISGHATLYWYQQILGQGPKLLIQFQNNGVVDDSQLPKDRFSAERLKGVDSTLKIQPAKLEDSAVYLCASSLGQGFTEAFFGQGTRLTVV.

This clone occurred once. The genes are TRBV28 and TRBJ1-2; the match to TRBD1 covers 7 bases. The V and J ends lost 4 bases and 5 bases, in that order; junction bases with no gene match: 7. Per the germline V gene, CDR1 is MDHEN and CDR2 is SYDVKM. The CDR3 runs to 14 residues. CDR3 sequence reads: CASSSPGQPYGYTF. The CDR3 DNA follows: TGTGCCAGCAGTTCCCCGGGACAGCCTTATGGCTACACCTTC.

The chain recombines TRBV6-1 with TRBJ1-2; TRBD1 agrees at 7 bases. The CDR3 consists of 13 residues. CDR1 is MNHNS and CDR2 is SASEGT in the germline V gene. Trimming took 6 bases from V and 2 from J; bases not matched to a gene: 3. CDR3 amino acids: CASRLGQNYGYTF. DNA for the CDR3: TGTGCCAGCAGATTGGGACAGAACTATGGCTACACCTTC.

This rearrangement joins TRBV7-9 to TRBJ2-7, with a weak D call TRBD2 (6 bases). Trimming took off 5 bases at V and 6 bases at J, with 17 bases between the two ends. CDR1 is SEHNR, CDR2 FQNEAQ, per germline (reference sequence). This CDR3 region has 14 residues. In DNA form, the CDR3 reads TGTGCCAGCAGCCCCCTAGCGACTCCTGGCGAGCAGTACTTC. Amino acid sequence: CASSPLATPGEQYF.

The genes are TRBV18 and TRBJ2-5; D possibly corresponds to TRBD1 (7 bases). Germline V CDR1 and CDR2: KGHSH, LQKENI. The CDR3 totals 15 residues. V lost 2 bases and J lost 4, with 14 bases in between. CDR3 coding DNA: TGTGCCAGCTCACCAGGAGGGGGCCCTGTAGAGACCCAGTACTTC. It specifies CASSPGGGPVETQYF.

The chain joins TRBV9 to TRBJ2-1, with 13 bases aligning to TRBD2. The CDR3 consists of 16 residues. Germline lookup yields CDR1 SGDLS and CDR2 YYNGEE. V gave up 3 bases and J gave up 10 bases; unmatched junction bases: 10. The CDR3, as DNA: TGTGCCAGCAGCGCGAGAGGACTAGCGGGAGTTGGAGAGCAGTTCTTC. Translation: CASSARGLAGVGEQFF. Filled out from reference TRBV9 and TRBJ2-1, the complete variable domain reads DSGVTQTPKHLITATGQRVTLRCSPRSGDLSVYWYQQSLDQGLQFLIQYYNGEERAKGNILERFSAQQFPDLHSELNLSSLELGDSALYFCASSARGLAGVGEQFFGPGTRLTVL.

This clone was picked up a small number of times. The genes are TRBV5-1 and TRBJ1-1; D not resolved. CDR1 is SGHRS and CDR2 is YFSETQ in the germline V gene. The ends were cut back, 1 base at V and 1 base at J, with 8 bases in the middle. This CDR3 contains 14 residues. The CDR3, as DNA: TGCGCCAGCAGCTTGCCAGGTTCGAACACTGAAGCTTTCTTT. Encoded protein: CASSLPGSNTEAFF.

V is TRBV5-1 and J is TRBJ2-5, with no clear D. Per the germline V gene, CDR1 is SGHRS and CDR2 is YFSETQ. V was clipped by 4 bases and J by 0 bases, with 4 bases between them. The CDR3 length is 12 residues. CDR3 coding DNA: TGCGCCAGCAGCATAGACCAAGAGACCCAGTACTTC. This codes for CASSIDQETQYF.